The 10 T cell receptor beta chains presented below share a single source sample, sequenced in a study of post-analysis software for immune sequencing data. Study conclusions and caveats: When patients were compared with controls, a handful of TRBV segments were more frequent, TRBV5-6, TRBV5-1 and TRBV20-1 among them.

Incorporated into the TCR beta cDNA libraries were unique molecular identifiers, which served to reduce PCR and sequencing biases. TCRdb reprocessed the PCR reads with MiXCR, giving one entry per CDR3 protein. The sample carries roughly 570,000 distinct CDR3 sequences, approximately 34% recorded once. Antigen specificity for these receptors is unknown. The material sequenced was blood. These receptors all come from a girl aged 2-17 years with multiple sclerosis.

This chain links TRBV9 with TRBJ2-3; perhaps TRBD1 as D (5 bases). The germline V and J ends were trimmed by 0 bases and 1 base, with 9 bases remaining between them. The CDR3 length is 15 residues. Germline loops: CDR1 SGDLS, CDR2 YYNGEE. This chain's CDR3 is CASSVGIQGTDTQYF. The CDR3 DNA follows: TGTGCCAGCAGCGTAGGTATACAGGGCACAGATACGCAGTATTTT.

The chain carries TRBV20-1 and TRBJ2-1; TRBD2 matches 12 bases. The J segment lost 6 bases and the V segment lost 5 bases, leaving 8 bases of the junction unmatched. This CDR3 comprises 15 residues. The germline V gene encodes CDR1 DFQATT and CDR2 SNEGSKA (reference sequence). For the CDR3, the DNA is TGCAGTGCTCTAGGTCTAGCGGGGGGGTCCAATGAGCAGTTCTTC. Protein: CSALGLAGGSNEQFF.

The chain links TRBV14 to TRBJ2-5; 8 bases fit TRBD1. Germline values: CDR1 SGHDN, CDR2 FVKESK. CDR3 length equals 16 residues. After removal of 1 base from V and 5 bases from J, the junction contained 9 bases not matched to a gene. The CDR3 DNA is TGTGCCAGCAGCCAAGTCGGACAGGGCGCGAGGGAGACCCAGTACTTC. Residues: CASSQVGQGARETQYF.

The CDR3 reads CASSSLGGGADTQYF. Written as DNA, the CDR3 is TGTGCCAGCAGCTCCCTAGGCGGGGGCGCCGATACGCAGTATTTT. This sequence joins TRBV5-4 and TRBJ2-3; TRBD2 might be the D (7 bases). The germline V and J ends were trimmed by 3 bases and 6 bases, with 17 bases remaining between them. Germline CDR1 and CDR2: SGHNT and YYREEE (reference sequence). This CDR3 is 15 amino acids long.

The CDR3 here is CASSLSPGVSSYNEQFF. The DNA of the CDR3 is TGTGCCAGCAGTTTATCCCCAGGTGTGAGCTCCTACAATGAGCAGTTCTTC. The chain couples TRBV28 to TRBJ2-1, with unresolved D. CDR1 is MDHEN and CDR2 is SYDVKM in the germline V gene. The CDR3 has 17 residues. Trimming cost V 1 base and J 0 bases, with 13 bases left between them.

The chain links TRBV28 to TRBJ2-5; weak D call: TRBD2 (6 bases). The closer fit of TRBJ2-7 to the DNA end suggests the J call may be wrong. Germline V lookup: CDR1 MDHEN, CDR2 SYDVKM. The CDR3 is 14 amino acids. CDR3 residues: CASSLLGGPLEQYF. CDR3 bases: TGTGCCAGCAGCTTGCTGGGGGGACCTCTCGAGCAGTACTTC.

As DNA, the CDR3 is TGTGCCAGCAGCCCCCCAGGAAATGAAAAACTGTTTTTT. This codes for CASSPPGNEKLFF. The chain employs TRBV7-2 and TRBJ1-4; D uncertain. V lost 5 bases and J lost 5, with 9 bases in between. CDR1 and CDR2 (germline): SGHTA, FQGNSA. This CDR3 is built from 13 residues.

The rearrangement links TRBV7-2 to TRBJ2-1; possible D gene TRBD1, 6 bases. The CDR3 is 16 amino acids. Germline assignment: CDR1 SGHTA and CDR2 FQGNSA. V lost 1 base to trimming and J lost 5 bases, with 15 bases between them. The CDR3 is CASSLGLYRVDNEQFF. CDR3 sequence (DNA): TGTGCCAGCAGCTTAGGGTTGTACAGGGTTGACAATGAGCAGTTCTTC.

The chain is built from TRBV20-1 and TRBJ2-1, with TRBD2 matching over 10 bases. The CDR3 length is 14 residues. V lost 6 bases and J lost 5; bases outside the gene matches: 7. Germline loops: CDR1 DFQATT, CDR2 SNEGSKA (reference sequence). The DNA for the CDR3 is TGCAGTGCACCACCGGGACTAGCGCACAATGAGCAGTTCTTC. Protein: CSAPPGLAHNEQFF.

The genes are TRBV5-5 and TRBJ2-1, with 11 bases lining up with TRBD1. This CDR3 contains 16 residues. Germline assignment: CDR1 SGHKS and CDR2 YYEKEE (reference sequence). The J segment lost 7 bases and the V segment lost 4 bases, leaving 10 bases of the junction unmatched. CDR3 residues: CASSPLRDRGWNEQFF. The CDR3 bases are TGTGCCAGCAGCCCCTTAAGGGACAGGGGGTGGAATGAGCAGTTCTTC.